This TCR beta chain was sequenced during a study of control samples from healthy donors and cancer patients. The table came from immunoSEQ multiplex PCR; TCRdb's copy has only in-frame clones and leaves some out. The sample has roughly 160,000 clones; about 94% are singletons. This TCR derives from a man aged 55 to 69 with colorectal cancer. Input material: PBMCs.

CDR3 region: CASSETPTGSWVSGYTF. For the CDR3, the DNA is TGTGCCAGCAGCGAGACCCCGACAGGAAGTTGGGTATCTGGCTACACCTTC. The chain employs TRBV9 and TRBJ1-2, with a weak D call TRBD1 (6 bases). The V gene lost 3 bases and the J gene lost 7 bases, with 25 bases spanning the gap. The CDR3 loop spans 17 amino acids. Looked up from germline, CDR1 is SGDLS and CDR2 is YYNGEE.